This entry describes one T cell receptor (beta chain). Its binding antigen is unknown. Qualities for individual bases were not recorded, and no much larger clone is one base off. The sample is drawn from a study of technical replicates of blood from several donors (TCRdb year 2017). Trimming removed 6 bases from V and 5 bases from J; the gene matches leave 3 bases unexplained. From its cysteine to its phenylalanine, the CDR3 spans 12 amino acids. Of all the DNA, just the CDR3 is kept, 36 bases in frame from base 1. CDR1 SNHLY and CDR2 FYNNEI are derived from the germline V gene. Receptors were amplified or captured by the immunoSEQ multiplex PCR assay. This immuneACCESS table, as held by TCRdb, lists in-frame sequences with V and J called but not all clones. Of the missing ones, under half trace to an unresolved V gene in checked studies; the others have no known cause. This sample gives fewer than 85,000 clones in total; around 94% of them show up just once. The top ten clonotypes cover 0.25% of the sample.

Recombination connected TRBV2 to TRBJ1-2, with 7 junctional bases fitting TRBD1. This TCR derives from a human donor in good health. The sequenced material came from T cells isolated from PBMCs. The sequenced DNA: TGTGCCAGCAGGGACAGGACTTATGGCTACACCTTC. It is translated as CASRDRTYGYTF.